This T cell receptor beta chain was obtained from a study of CD8 T cells in ankylosing spondylitis. Study-wide points: Earlier reports found some motif variants in synovial fluid and blood in reactive arthritis.

This clonotype has ten or more counts. The antigen is unknown. The CDR3 is 11 amino acids. Germline V lookup: CDR1 DFQATT, CDR2 SNEGSKA (reference sequence). The V end lost 7 bases, the J end lost 1 base, and 5 bases lay between the germline ends. Quantitative molecular-barcoded 5'-RACE generated the TCR beta libraries. TCRdb recomputed calls from the 5' RACE reads with MiXCR, one row per CDR3 protein. The data contain around 140,000 distinct CDR3 sequences, over 10% of them singletons. The genes are TRBV20-1 and TRBJ1-3; D remains unclear. The clonotype comes from a female donor with ankylosing spondylitis or in good health (not recorded which). The sequencing sample was made of blood, either unsorted or a sorted T cell fraction (not recorded which). In DNA, the CDR3 is TGCAGTGGGCAGTCTGGAAACACCATATATTTT. It codes for CSGQSGNTIYF.